These 25 T cell receptor beta chains were all obtained from the same sample, sequenced in a study of patients and donors after allogeneic stem cell transplantation. In TCRdb, the RT-PCR reads were re-called with MiXCR into one record per CDR3 protein. The sample shows fewer than 250,000 distinct CDR3 sequences, roughly 13% of them seen only once. Sequenced sample: blood, either unsorted or a sorted T cell fraction (not recorded which). The receptors were gathered from a human donor who was either an allogeneic HSCT recipient or a stem cell or donor lymphocyte infusion donor (not recorded which). It is not recorded whose cells these are; they may come from a transplant donor.

J is TRBJ2-1 and V is TRBV7-6; D is unclear. Germline V gene data show CDR1 as SGHVS and CDR2 as FNYEAQ. V was shortened by 0 bases and J by 7 bases, with 10 bases between the two germline ends. CDR3 length: 14 residues. In DNA, the CDR3 is TGTGCCAGCAGCTTAGCTAACAGCCTGAATGAGCAGTTCTTC. This translates into CASSLANSLNEQFF.

V is TRBV29-1 and J is TRBJ2-7; 8 bases line up with TRBD1. Unmatched junction bases numbered 12, after V lost 7 bases and J lost 4 bases. This CDR3 has 14 amino acids. The germline V gene has CDR1 SQVTM and CDR2 ANQGSEA. In DNA, the CDR3 is TGCAGCGCCGGGACAGGCCCACCTCAGTACGAGCAGTACTTC. Protein product: CSAGTGPPQYEQYF.

This clonotype appeared many times. V gene TRBV5-5 combines with J gene TRBJ1-1, with 8 bases identical to TRBD1. V shed 3 bases, J shed 10 bases, and the junction held 8 bases outside the gene matches. The germline CDR1 and CDR2 sequences are SGHKS and YYEKEE (reference sequence). CDR3 length: 13 amino acids. This chain's CDR3 is CASSSGQGLVAFF. The CDR3, as DNA: TGTGCCAGCAGCTCTGGACAGGGCTTAGTAGCTTTCTTT.

This chain connects TRBV19 to TRBJ2-2; D is uncertain. The CDR3 is 16 amino acids. The ends were cut back, 7 bases at V and 3 bases at J, with 18 bases in the middle. Germline V gene lookup returns CDR1 LNHDA and CDR2 SQIVND (reference sequence). The CDR3 coding sequence is TGTGCCAGTAAATCCAGCGCCGAAATGTACACCGGGGAGCTGTTTTTT. This gives the protein CASKSSAEMYTGELFF. Drawing the rest from reference TRBV19 and TRBJ2-2, the complete variable domain is DGGITQSPKYLFRKEGQNVTLSCEQNLNHDAMYWYRQDPGQGLRLIYYSQIVNDFQKGDIAEGYSVSREKKESFPLTVTSAQKNPTAFYLCASKSSAEMYTGELFFGEGSRLTVL.

This chain uses TRBV5-6 with TRBJ2-5; D is possibly TRBD1 (6 bases). Between the trimmed V and J ends, which lost 5 bases and 2 bases, there was a span of 16 bases. Germline CDR1 is SGHDT and CDR2 is YYEEEE. The CDR3 is 15 residues long. The CDR3 sequence: CASRRQTGPQETQYF. The CDR3 DNA follows: TGTGCCAGCAGACGACAAACAGGGCCTCAAGAGACCCAGTACTTC.

This clonotype occurred a few times. V gene TRBV4-1 combines with J gene TRBJ1-6, with D hard to call. Germline values: CDR1 MGHRA, CDR2 YSYEKL. This CDR3 region has 12 residues. Trimming took 1 base from V and 13 from J, leaving 8 bases between them. This CDR3 reads CASSQVAGPLHF. CDR3 DNA sequence: TGCGCCAGCAGCCAAGTAGCTGGTCCCCTCCACTTT.

This clonotype was counted many times. The CDR3 reads CASSVDPTGVSYEQYF. As DNA, the CDR3 is TGTGCCAGCAGCGTAGACCCGACGGGGGTTTCCTACGAGCAGTACTTC. The chain carries TRBV9 and TRBJ2-7; TRBD2 might be the D (6 bases). CDR3 length equals 16 residues. Germline V gives CDR1 SGDLS, CDR2 YYNGEE. V dropped 0 bases and J dropped 1 base, with 14 bases sitting between them.

This chain uses TRBV7-9 with TRBJ1-2, with 7 bases identical to TRBD1. Germline V gene data show CDR1 as SEHNR and CDR2 as FQNEAQ (reference sequence). V shed 2 bases and J 5 bases; nucleotides not matched to a gene: 14. This CDR3 region has 17 residues. Here the CDR3 DNA reads TGTGCCAGCAGCTTAAAGCCGACCACCACAGGGGAGTATGGCTACACCTTC. It encodes CASSLKPTTTGEYGYTF.

J is TRBJ2-3 and V is TRBV20-1, with D perhaps matching TRBD1 or TRBD2 (5 bases each). Germline CDR1 DFQATT, CDR2 SNEGSKA (reference sequence). The CDR3 length is 15 residues. V dropped 5 bases and J dropped 2 bases, with 17 bases sitting between them. DNA for the CDR3: TGCAGTGCTCTGGGGACCCTCCTCAACACAGATACGCAGTATTTT. It translates to CSALGTLLNTDTQYF.

This chain connects TRBV9 to TRBJ2-5; 9 positions agree with TRBD2. The CDR3 is 15 amino acids. Germline CDR1 and CDR2: SGDLS and YYNGEE. After removal of 4 bases from V and 3 bases from J, the junction contained 7 bases not matched to a gene. The CDR3 reads CASSTRTSEKETQYF. The CDR3 DNA reads TGTGCCAGCAGCACCAGGACTAGCGAGAAAGAGACCCAGTACTTC.

This clonotype came up many times. The chain carries TRBV15 and TRBJ2-3; tentative D call: TRBD2 (6 bases). Deletions cut 3 bases from V and 5 bases from J, with 6 bases between. The CDR3 is made up of 12 amino acids. Germline loops: CDR1 LNHNV, CDR2 YYDKDF (reference sequence). CDR3 in DNA: TGTGCCACCAGCAGGGGAGGAGATACGCAGTATTTT. Encoded protein: CATSRGGDTQYF.

This clonotype was recorded a few times. This chain links TRBV5-6 with TRBJ2-3; 12 bases agree with TRBD2. Trimming took 4 bases from V and 3 from J; bases not matched to a gene: 6. From germline, CDR1 is SGHDT and CDR2 YYEEEE. CDR3 size: 16 residues. CDR3 coding DNA: TGTGCCAGCAGCACCCTTCTAGCGGGGGGGACAGATACGCAGTATTTT. It translates to CASSTLLAGGTDTQYF.

About this clonotype itself: The junction does not match germline at one end; this may be a read error. The chain couples TRBV6-6 to TRBJ2-4, with a weak D call TRBD2 (6 bases). CDR1 is MNHNY and CDR2 is SVGAGI in the germline V gene (reference sequence). This CDR3 has 12 residues. The CDR3: CASSSGTLVGHF. As DNA, the CDR3 is TGTGCCAGCAGTTCCGGGACTCTCGTCGGGCACTTC.

The genes are TRBV19 and TRBJ2-3; 13 positions match TRBD2. The CDR3 runs to 16 residues. CDR1 is LNHDA and CDR2 is SQIVND in the germline V gene (reference sequence). V dropped 3 bases and J dropped 10; count of bases not matched to a gene: 10. The CDR3 nucleotides are TGTGCCAGTAGTATCCCCGGGACTAGCGGGACGGTAGCGCAGTATTTT. Translating gives CASSIPGTSGTVAQYF.

This chain's CDR3 is CSASRTGGSDTQYF. The CDR3 DNA reads as TGCAGTGCTAGTAGGACAGGGGGCTCAGATACGCAGTATTTT. This rearrangement joins TRBV20-1 to TRBJ2-3; 11 nucleotides align to TRBD1. V was clipped by 3 bases and J by 4 bases; unmatched bases: 3. The length of the CDR3 is 14 residues. Per germline, CDR1 DFQATT and CDR2 SNEGSKA (reference sequence).

At least ten counts were recorded for this clonotype. This sequence joins TRBV12-3 or TRBV12-4 and TRBJ2-3, with 9 nucleotides matching TRBD1. The CDR3 totals 16 residues. V shed 5 bases and J 0 bases; nucleotides not matched to a gene: 6. The CDR3 DNA reads as TGTGCCAGCAGTCGGCCCGGGACAGGGAGCACAGATACGCAGTATTTT. Translated, it gives CASSRPGTGSTDTQYF.

A few counts support this clonotype. This chain links TRBV3-1 with TRBJ1-5; TRBD1 agrees at 9 bases. Germline CDR1 reads LGHDT; CDR2 reads YNNKEL (reference sequence). J gave up 8 bases and V 4 bases, and 9 bases lay outside the gene matches. CDR3 length equals 15 residues. The CDR3 spells CASSLGGQGVKPQHF. The CDR3 DNA is TGTGCCAGCAGCCTCGGGGGACAGGGTGTTAAGCCCCAGCATTTT.

This sequence joins TRBV6-5 and TRBJ2-7; D unresolved. This CDR3 comprises 16 residues. V lost 0 bases to trimming and J lost 1 base, with 13 bases between them. Germline CDR1 reads MNHEY; CDR2 reads SVGAGI. CDR3 bases: TGTGCCAGCAGTTACTCGAGTCGCAGGTTATCCTACGAGCAGTACTTC. Translating gives CASSYSSRRLSYEQYF.

This clonotype was found many times. V gene TRBV7-3 combines with J gene TRBJ2-2; D possibly uses TRBD1 or TRBD2 (5 bases each). Germline V gene lookup returns CDR1 SGHTA and CDR2 FQGTGA. The CDR3 covers 13 residues. V was trimmed by 1 base and J by 7 bases, leaving 7 bases between them. The CDR3 DNA reads TGTGCCAGCAGCTTAATTGGGGGCGGGGAGCTGTTTTTT. Translated: CASSLIGGGELFF.

About this clonotype itself: One end of the junction varies from germline; a read error may be responsible. This chain links TRBV16 with TRBJ1-3, with a possible D match to TRBD1 (5 bases). The CDR3 has 16 residues. Germline lookup yields CDR1 KGHSY and CDR2 FQNENV. The CDR3: CAGSQSPGRSGNTIYF. CDR3 DNA: TGTGCCGGCAGCCAATCCCCAGGGCGCTCTGGAAACACCATATATTTT.

This clonotype came up many times. This sequence joins TRBV14 and TRBJ2-1, with 7 nucleotides matching TRBD2. CDR3 length equals 15 residues. Germline-derived CDR1 and CDR2 are SGHDN and FVKESK. V dropped 4 bases and J dropped 9; count of bases not matched to a gene: 12. CDR3 bases: TGTGCCAGCAGCCTCCGCCGCGGGACTATATTTGAGCAGTTCTTC. This sequence encodes CASSLRRGTIFEQFF.

This sequence joins TRBV6-1 and TRBJ1-5, with D tentatively TRBD1 (6 bases). Germline CDR1 is MNHNS and CDR2 is SASEGT. V shed 6 bases and J shed 1 base, with 19 bases lying between them. The CDR3 extends over 17 amino acids. CDR3 in DNA: TGTGCCAGCAGCAGGGGTCTTGGCCTCTCGAGCAATCAGCCCCAGCATTTT. Its protein is CASSRGLGLSSNQPQHF.

The chain joins TRBV5-6 to TRBJ1-2, with TRBD1 as a possible D gene (6 bases). Germline-derived CDR1 and CDR2 are SGHDT and YYEEEE. The CDR3 is 16 amino acids. Trimming left V 1 base short and J 6 bases short, with 19 bases between. CDR3 sequence reads: CASSLKLGALLDGYTF. The CDR3 coding sequence is TGTGCCAGCAGCTTGAAGTTGGGGGCCCTTTTGGATGGCTACACCTTC.

The sample holds a few counts of this clonotype. The chain combines TRBV7-2 with TRBJ2-7; the D gene is possibly TRBD2 (6 bases). V was shortened by 5 bases and J by 3 bases, with 17 bases between the two germline ends. The CDR3 is 15 amino acids. Germline V gives CDR1 SGHTA, CDR2 FQGNSA. The CDR3: CASSTSSATVYEQYF. The CDR3 bases are TGTGCCAGCAGCACTTCTAGCGCAACCGTCTACGAGCAGTACTTC.

The chain links TRBV5-4 to TRBJ1-1; D remains ambiguous. The CDR3 is 14 amino acids. The germline V and J ends were trimmed by 1 base and 6 bases, with 13 bases remaining between them. Germline CDR1 is SGHNT and CDR2 is YYREEE (reference sequence). Written as DNA, the CDR3 is TGTGCCAGCAGCTTGTTTGGAGGGAAGGCTGAAGCTTTCTTT. Protein sequence: CASSLFGGKAEAFF.